Each of the 17 T cell receptor beta chains below was sequenced from the same sample in a study of shared clonotypes between healthy human individuals. The protocol was immunoSEQ multiplex PCR, while the TCRdb copy is restricted to in-frame clones and leaves out a portion. The sample lists 2 million to 2.5 million clones, roughly 94% occurring once. Sequencing used naive CD4+ T cells sorted from blood. Noted subset: CD45RA+ positively selected. These receptors originate from a man aged 18 to 30 in good health.

The chain employs TRBV19 and TRBJ2-5; a weak D match, TRBD2 (6 bases). The CDR3 length is 14 residues. CDR1 is LNHDA, CDR2 SQIVND, per germline (reference sequence). V was pared by 7 bases and J by 7 bases, with 19 bases between. The CDR3 nucleotides are TGTGCCAGTAAGGGACTCCTCGACCCAGGGACCCAGTACTTC. This translates into CASKGLLDPGTQYF.

This clone has only one observation. This chain joins TRBV6-5 and TRBJ1-2; possible D gene TRBD1, 6 bases. This CDR3 has 12 amino acids. Germline V lookup: CDR1 MNHEY, CDR2 SVGAGI. Trimming cost V 5 bases and J 8 bases, with 12 bases left between them. The CDR3 DNA follows: TGTGCCAGCAGTCCTCTCGGGGGCGGCTACACCTTC. Translating it yields CASSPLGGGYTF.

The genes are TRBV10-2 and TRBJ2-7, with a weak D call TRBD2 (7 bases). The CDR3 is made up of 17 amino acids. Trimming stripped 6 bases from V and 0 bases from J, with 21 bases between. The germline CDR1 and CDR2 sequences are WSHSY and SAAADI. The CDR3 spells CASSSRGTTNSSYEQYF. The CDR3 coding sequence is TGCGCCAGCAGCTCGAGGGGGACTACCAACTCCTCCTACGAGCAGTACTTC.

The chain links TRBV25-1 to TRBJ1-6, with 11 nucleotides matching TRBD1. Germline assignment: CDR1 MGHDK and CDR2 SYGVNS. The CDR3 is made up of 17 amino acids. The junction had 6 bases not matched to a gene; V was cut back by 8 bases and J by 0 bases. The CDR3 coding sequence is TGTGCCAGCCGAAGGGGACAGGGGGACTCCTATAATTCACCCCTCCACTTT. Amino acid sequence: CASRRGQGDSYNSPLHF.

The V call is TRBV7-9, the J call TRBJ1-1; TRBD1 matches 9 bases. The CDR3 has 15 residues. CDR1 SEHNR and CDR2 FQNEAQ come from the germline V gene (reference sequence). V shed 4 bases, J shed 4 bases, and the junction held 7 bases outside the gene matches. CDR3 in amino acids: CASSSQTGGPTEAFF. CDR3 nucleotides: TGTGCCAGCAGCTCCCAGACAGGGGGGCCCACTGAAGCTTTCTTT.

V gene TRBV4-3 combines with J gene TRBJ2-7; perhaps TRBD1 as D (6 bases). The V gene lost 2 bases and the J gene lost 2 bases, with 13 bases spanning the gap. The CDR3 has 15 amino acids. Germline V gene lookup returns CDR1 LGHNA and CDR2 YSLEER. CDR3 loop: CASSQHPGATYEQYF. CDR3 in DNA: TGCGCCAGCAGCCAACATCCAGGGGCAACCTACGAGCAGTACTTC.

In its sample, this clone was seen once. The gene calls are TRBV10-2 and TRBJ2-5; 8 nucleotides agree with TRBD1. The V segment lost 8 bases and the J segment 7 bases; nucleotides outside the gene matches: 6. The CDR3 covers 12 residues. Germline lookup yields CDR1 WSHSY and CDR2 SAAADI. The CDR3 DNA is TGCGCCAGCTTGGACAGGGCCGGGACCCAGTACTTC. Protein: CASLDRAGTQYF.

CDR3 in amino acids: CASSFTSGSRVETDTQYF. CDR3 DNA sequence: TGTGCCAGCAGCTTTACTAGCGGGAGTCGGGTTGAGACAGATACGCAGTATTTT. The chain joins TRBV7-9 to TRBJ2-3; 11 bases map to TRBD2. After removal of 3 bases from V and 3 bases from J, the junction contained 11 bases not matched to a gene. Germline CDR1 SEHNR, CDR2 FQNEAQ (reference sequence). This CDR3 spans 18 amino acids.

The rearrangement links TRBV9 to TRBJ1-1; D uncertain. V gave up 4 bases and J gave up 1 base, with 8 bases separating them. This CDR3 is 13 amino acids long. Germline V gene sequence: CDR1 SGDLS, CDR2 YYNGEE. CDR3: CASSLNRNTEAFF. The DNA for the CDR3 is TGTGCCAGCAGCCTGAACAGGAACACTGAAGCTTTCTTT.

The rearrangement joins TRBV10-1 to TRBJ2-3; 11 nucleotides align to TRBD2. There are 17 residues in the CDR3. The germline gives CDR1 WNHNN, CDR2 SYGVQD (reference sequence). V lost 5 bases to trimming and J lost 2 bases; unmatched junction nucleotides: 9. The CDR3 is CASSSKGGLAATDTQYF. The CDR3 DNA reads as TGCGCCAGCAGTTCTAAGGGGGGACTAGCGGCCACAGATACGCAGTATTTT.

With respect to this clone: A junction boundary mismatches the germline segment, possibly from a read error. This rearrangement joins TRBV4-1 to TRBJ1-5; D gene ambiguous. Looked up from germline, CDR1 is MGHRA and CDR2 is YSYEKL. The CDR3 length is 14 residues. For the CDR3, the DNA is TGCGCCAGCAGCCCCCCGGGCAGCAGTCAGCCCCAGCATTTT. Translating gives CASSPPGSSQPQHF.

The CDR3 nucleotides read TGTGCCAGCAGTCCGACGGGTATCTACGAGCAGTACTTC. Translating it yields CASSPTGIYEQYF. The rearrangement uses TRBV2 and TRBJ2-7; D is unresolved. Germline lookup yields CDR1 SNHLY and CDR2 FYNNEI. Trimming removed 5 bases from V and 3 bases from J, with 11 bases in between. This CDR3 has 13 residues.

The chain links TRBV7-9 to TRBJ1-5; 9 bases are shared with TRBD1. CDR1 SEHNR and CDR2 FQNEAQ come from the germline V gene (reference sequence). The CDR3 has 15 residues. V was clipped by 5 bases and J by 6 bases; unmatched bases: 8. Written as DNA, the CDR3 is TGTGCCAGCAGCCCCGGGACAGGGAATGTTCAGCCCCAGCATTTT. Its translation is CASSPGTGNVQPQHF.

About this clone itself: The identical CDR3 is also encoded by other nucleotide sequences in the sample. V gene TRBV5-6 combines with J gene TRBJ2-1; 11 nucleotides agree with TRBD2. Per germline, CDR1 SGHDT and CDR2 YYEEEE. J was trimmed by 4 bases and V by 3 bases; bases with no gene match: 3. The CDR3 covers 15 residues. The CDR3 protein is CASSSGTSGYNEQFF. The CDR3 DNA follows: TGTGCCAGCAGCTCCGGGACTAGCGGATACAATGAGCAGTTCTTC.

This chain uses TRBV5-1 with TRBJ2-5; 10 nucleotides match TRBD2. The V gene's germline CDR1 is SGHRS and CDR2 YFSETQ. The length of the CDR3 is 16 residues. V lost 1 base to trimming and J lost 5 bases; unmatched junction nucleotides: 8. The CDR3 protein is CASSLSGRAAWETQYF. The CDR3 nucleotides are TGCGCCAGCAGCTTGAGCGGGAGGGCCGCGTGGGAGACCCAGTACTTC.

Regarding this clone: Other DNA variants within this sample encode the same CDR3. The CDR3: CASSSGLAGEQYF. DNA of the CDR3: TGCGCCAGCAGCTCTGGACTAGCGGGCGAGCAGTACTTC. The chain has TRBV5-1 and TRBJ2-7, with TRBD2 matching 11 bases. The CDR3 sequence is 13 residues long. V lost 3 bases, J lost 6 bases, and 2 bases stayed unmatched. The germline gives CDR1 SGHRS, CDR2 YFSETQ.

The V and J genes are TRBV7-9 and TRBJ2-1; tentatively, D is TRBD2 (7 bases). The CDR3 runs 18 residues. Germline CDR1 and CDR2: SEHNR and FQNEAQ (reference sequence). Trimming took off 3 bases at V and 1 base at J, with 19 bases between the two ends. The DNA of the CDR3 is TGTGCCAGCAGCTTGCCAACTCGGGGGGCACTTTCCTACAATGAGCAGTTCTTC. Translating gives CASSLPTRGALSYNEQFF.